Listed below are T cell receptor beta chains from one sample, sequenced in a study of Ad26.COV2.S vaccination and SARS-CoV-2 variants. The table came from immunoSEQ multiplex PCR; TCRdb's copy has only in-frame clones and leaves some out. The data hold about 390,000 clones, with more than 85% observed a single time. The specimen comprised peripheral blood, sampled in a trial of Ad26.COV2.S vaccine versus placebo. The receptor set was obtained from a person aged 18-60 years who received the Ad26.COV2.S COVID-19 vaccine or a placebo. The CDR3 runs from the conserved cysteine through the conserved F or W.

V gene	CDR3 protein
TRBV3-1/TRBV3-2	CASSQGAASYGYTF
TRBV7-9	CASSLGTYYGQGKNTIYF
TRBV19	CASSSPTAQRVANEKLFF
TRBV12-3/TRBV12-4	CASSLYMNTEAFF
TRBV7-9	CASSRDGGYGYTF
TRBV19	CASSADKDRLYGYTF
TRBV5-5	CASMGTSYNSPLHF
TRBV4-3	CASSQNRGSDTQYF
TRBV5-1	CASSLDGQSNQPQHF
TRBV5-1	CASSLGRGRNTDTQYF